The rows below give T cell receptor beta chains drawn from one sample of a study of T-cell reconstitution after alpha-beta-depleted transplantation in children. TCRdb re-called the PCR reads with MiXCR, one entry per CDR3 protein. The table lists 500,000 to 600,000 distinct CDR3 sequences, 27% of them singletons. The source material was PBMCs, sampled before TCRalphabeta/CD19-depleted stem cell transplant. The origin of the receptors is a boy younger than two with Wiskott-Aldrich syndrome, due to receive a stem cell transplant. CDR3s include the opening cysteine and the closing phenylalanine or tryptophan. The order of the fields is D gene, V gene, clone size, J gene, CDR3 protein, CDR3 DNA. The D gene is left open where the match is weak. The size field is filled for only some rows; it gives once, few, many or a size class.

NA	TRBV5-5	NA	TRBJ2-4	CASSYTVGLKNIQYF	TGTGCCAGCAGCTATACCGTAGGACTGAAAAACATTCAGTACTTC
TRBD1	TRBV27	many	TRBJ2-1	CASSLDRTGSYNEQFF	TGTGCCAGCAGTCTAGACAGGACAGGATCCTACAATGAGCAGTTCTTC
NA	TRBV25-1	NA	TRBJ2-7	CASSDWTASNEQYF	TGTGCCAGCAGTGATTGGACGGCCTCCAACGAGCAGTACTTC
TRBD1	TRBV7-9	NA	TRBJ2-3	CASSARTGPSTDTQYF	TGTGCCAGCAGCGCCCGGACAGGGCCAAGCACAGATACGCAGTATTTT
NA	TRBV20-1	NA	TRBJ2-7	CSAPSDYEQYF	TGCAGTGCTCCCTCGGACTACGAGCAGTACTTC
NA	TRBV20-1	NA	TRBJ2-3	CSARDRTAPRDTQYF	TGCAGTGCTAGAGATAGGACAGCACCTAGAGATACGCAGTATTTT
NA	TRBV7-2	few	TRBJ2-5	CASSLEQTQYF	TGTGCCAGCAGCTTAGAACAGACCCAGTACTTC
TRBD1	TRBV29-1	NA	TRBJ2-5	CSVEDRVRIETQYF	TGCAGCGTTGAGGACAGGGTACGGATAGAGACCCAGTACTTC
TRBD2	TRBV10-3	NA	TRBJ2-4	CAISIGTNSNIQYF	TGTGCCATCAGTATCGGGACTAACAGTAACATTCAGTACTTC
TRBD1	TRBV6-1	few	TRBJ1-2	CATRPQGARGYTF	TGTGCCACCAGACCACAGGGGGCGCGGGGCTACACCTTC
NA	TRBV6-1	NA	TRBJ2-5	CASSQPGVGGTQYF	TGTGCCAGCAGCCAACCCGGAGTAGGAGGGACCCAGTACTTC
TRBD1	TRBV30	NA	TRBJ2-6	CAWRSGGYVGANVLTF	TGTGCCTGGCGGTCAGGGGGCTATGTTGGGGCCAACGTCCTGACTTTC
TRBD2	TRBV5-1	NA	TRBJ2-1	CASSFPAGFYNEQFF	TGCGCCAGCAGCTTTCCAGCGGGATTTTACAATGAGCAGTTCTTC
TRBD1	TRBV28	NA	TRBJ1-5	CASSPGGQPQHF	TGTGCCAGCAGTCCAGGGGGACAGCCCCAGCATTTT
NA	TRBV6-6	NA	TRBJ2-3	CATLGNRGDTQYF	TGTGCCACTCTTGGGAACCGAGGAGATACGCAGTATTTT
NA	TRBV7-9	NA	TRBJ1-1	CASSLGPMAFF	TGTGCCAGCAGCTTAGGGCCCATGGCTTTCTTT
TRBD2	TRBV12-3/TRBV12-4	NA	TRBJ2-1	CASRYMTSGRGYNEQFF	TGTGCCAGCAGGTACATGACTAGCGGGAGAGGGTACAATGAGCAGTTCTTC
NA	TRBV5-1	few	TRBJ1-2	CASSLDGTGSYYTF	TGCGCCAGCAGCTTGGATGGGACGGGTAGTTACTACACCTTC
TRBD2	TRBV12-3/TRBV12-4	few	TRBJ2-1	CASSLAASGRFGEQFF	TGTGCCAGCAGTTTAGCTGCTAGCGGGAGGTTTGGTGAGCAGTTCTTC
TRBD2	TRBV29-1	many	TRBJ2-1	CSVWTSSYNEQFF	TGCAGCGTTTGGACTAGCTCCTACAATGAGCAGTTCTTC
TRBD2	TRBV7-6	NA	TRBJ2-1	CASSSRTSGRNHEQFF	TGTGCCAGCAGCTCTAGGACTAGCGGGAGGAACCATGAGCAGTTCTTC
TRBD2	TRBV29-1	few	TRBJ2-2	CSVTGTSGSWGELFF	TGCAGCGTTACCGGGACTAGCGGGAGTTGGGGGGAGCTGTTTTTT
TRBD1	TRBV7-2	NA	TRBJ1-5	CASSLLEGQGRSQPQHF	TGTGCCAGCAGCTTATTAGAGGGACAGGGAAGAAGTCAGCCCCAGCATTTT
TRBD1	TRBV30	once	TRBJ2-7	CAWAATGVQGEQYF	TGTGCCTGGGCCGCGACAGGGGTTCAGGGCGAGCAGTACTTC
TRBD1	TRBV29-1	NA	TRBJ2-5	CSVVGTGVETQYF	TGCAGCGTTGTCGGGACAGGGGTAGAGACCCAGTACTTC
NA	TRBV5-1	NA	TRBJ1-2	CASSLGAVYGYTF	TGCGCCAGCAGCTTAGGGGCGGTCTATGGCTACACCTTC
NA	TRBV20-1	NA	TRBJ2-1	CSAREVAGVSYNEQFF	TGCAGTGCTAGAGAAGTGGCAGGGGTTTCCTACAATGAGCAGTTCTTC
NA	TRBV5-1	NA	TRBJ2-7	CASSRYFEQYF	TGCGCCAGCAGCCGCTACTTCGAGCAGTACTTC
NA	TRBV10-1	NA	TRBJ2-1	CASSMPFGEQFF	TGCGCCAGCAGTATGCCCTTTGGGGAGCAGTTCTTC
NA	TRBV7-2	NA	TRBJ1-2	CASSLQGQAGYTF	TGTGCCAGCAGCTTACAGGGACAAGCCGGCTACACCTTC
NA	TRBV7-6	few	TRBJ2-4	CASSLQPGHQNIQYF	TGTGCCAGCAGCCTACAACCGGGACACCAAAACATTCAGTACTTC
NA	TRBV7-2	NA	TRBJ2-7	CASSLNVVTYEQYF	TGTGCCAGCAGCTTAAATGTAGTCACCTACGAGCAGTACTTC
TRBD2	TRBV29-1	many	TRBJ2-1	CSVEKTSGRWVF	TGCAGCGTTGAAAAGACTAGCGGGAGATGGGTCTTC
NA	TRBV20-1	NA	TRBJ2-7	CSASRDYEQYF	TGCAGTGCCTCCCGGGACTACGAGCAGTACTTC
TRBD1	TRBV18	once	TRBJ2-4	CASSLQGSERAKNIQYF	TGTGCCAGCTCACTACAGGGGAGTGAACGGGCCAAAAACATTCAGTACTTC
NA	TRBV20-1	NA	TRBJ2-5	CSARGGPGTQYF	TGCAGTGCTAGGGGAGGTCCCGGGACCCAGTACTTC
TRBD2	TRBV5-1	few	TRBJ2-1	CASSWGPRLAGGPHEQFF	TGCGCCAGCAGCTGGGGACCCAGACTAGCGGGAGGGCCCCATGAGCAGTTCTTC
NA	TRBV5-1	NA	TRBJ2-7	CASSMDIDYEQYF	TGCGCCAGCAGTATGGACATAGACTACGAGCAGTACTTC
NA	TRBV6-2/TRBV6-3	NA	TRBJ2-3	CASKDIPDTQYF	TGTGCCAGCAAGGATATTCCAGATACGCAGTATTTT
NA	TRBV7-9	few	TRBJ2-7	CASSLEAAQYF	TGTGCCAGCAGCTTAGAAGCGGCGCAGTACTTC
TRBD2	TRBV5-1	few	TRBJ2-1	CASSKGLAVYNEQFF	TGCGCCAGCAGCAAGGGACTAGCAGTGTACAATGAGCAGTTCTTC
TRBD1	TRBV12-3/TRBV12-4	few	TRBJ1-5	CASSLRGFPSNQPQHF	TGTGCCAGCAGTCTCAGGGGGTTCCCTAGCAATCAGCCCCAGCATTTT
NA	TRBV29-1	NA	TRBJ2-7	CAFTRSYEQYF	TGCGCGTTTACCAGGTCCTACGAGCAGTACTTC
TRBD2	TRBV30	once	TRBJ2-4	CAYLAGGPGNIQYF	TGTGCCTACCTAGCGGGAGGGCCAGGAAACATTCAGTACTTC
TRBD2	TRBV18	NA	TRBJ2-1	CASSLASGSVYEQFF	TGTGCCAGCTCACTCGCTAGCGGGAGTGTCTATGAGCAGTTCTTC
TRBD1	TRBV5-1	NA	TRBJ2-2	CASSPGTEASGELFF	TGCGCCAGCAGCCCCGGGACAGAGGCCTCCGGGGAGCTGTTTTTT
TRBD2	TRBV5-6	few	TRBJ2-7	CASSLGAGGPYEQYF	TGTGCCAGCAGCTTAGGGGCGGGAGGGCCCTACGAGCAGTACTTC
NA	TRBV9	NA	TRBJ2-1	CASSVLGVAAYNEQFF	TGTGCCAGCAGCGTACTGGGGGTAGCGGCCTACAATGAGCAGTTCTTC